Sequencing of this T cell receptor (beta chain) was carried out in a study of neurological immune-mediated disorders. General study results and limits: The expanded clones of different subjects shared no CDR3 amino acid sequences (suggesting private repertoires in all groups).

The cDNA was synthesized by 5'RACE incorporating 10-nucleotide random UMIs. Per sequencing run, 15-18 subjects together gave over 190 million TCR-beta sequences. TCRdb used MiXCR to reprocess the 5' RACE reads, holding one entry per CDR3 protein. The data hold 25,000 to 35,000 distinct CDR3 sequences, with 9.5% to 13% observed a single time. This clonotype was counted ten times or more. As yet, its antigen is unknown. CDR3 size: 15 residues. V was shortened by 0 bases and J by 0 bases, with 9 bases between the two germline ends. Germline V gene lookup returns CDR1 DFQATT and CDR2 SNEGSKA (reference sequence).

Sequenced sample: PBMCs. The chain is built from TRBV20-1 and TRBJ2-4; D gene unclear. The receptor comes from a woman in her sixties in good health. CDR3 coding DNA: TGCAGTGCTAGAGATCTGAGGCTAGCCAAAAACATTCAGTACTTC. Protein: CSARDLRLAKNIQYF.